The T cell receptor (beta chain) under discussion was sequenced for a study of blood T cells in healthy people across ages. About the study: In model experiments, template switching was able to capture about one barcoded beta molecule for every two T cells that were present.

V was shortened by 3 bases and J by 10 bases, with 24 bases between the two germline ends. This CDR3 region has 17 residues. Whole-study results and caveats: Not knowing donor CMV status may have confounded expanded clonotype changes.

There are many counts of this clonotype. Its target is unknown. The authors ran a second PCR of about 7 to 11 cycles using a sample-barcoded 5' primer and a J-beta primer mix. TCRdb recomputed calls from the 5' RACE reads with MiXCR, one row per CDR3 protein. The sample yields 850,000 to 950,000 distinct CDR3 sequences, under 35% seen once. The TCR comes from a woman of 80 years or more in good health. Sequencing used blood. The rearrangement uses TRBV12-3 or TRBV12-4 and TRBJ1-4; tentatively, D is TRBD1 (6 bases). In nucleotides, the CDR3 is TGTGCCAGCAGTTTTCGACAACCCGGGACAAGCGAGACAAAACTGTTTTTT. Protein sequence: CASSFRQPGTSETKLFF.